The table lists the clone carrying this TCR beta chain with a count of one. Its antigen is currently unknown. Primers for the PCR totalled 60 Vbeta and 13 Jbeta. Method: immunoSEQ multiplex PCR; TCRdb's copy keeps in-frame clones and lacks some. This table has around 90,000 clones, over 55% appearing once. This record belongs to a study of cytomegalovirus exposure and HLA in healthy donors. Looking at the study overall: HLA-typed donors were the source of about 85 million unique TCRs, which an early data release held.

The CDR3 runs to 13 residues. Trimming shortened V by 4 bases and J by 3 bases, and 9 bases separated the two germline ends. CDR1 and CDR2 from the germline V gene are KGHSH and LQKENI. Findings and caveats of the study: Available immune exposure information covered CMV serostatus only. Per a prior analysis, the majority of TCR beta V segments were productive roughly 87% or roughly 30% of the time.

The chain links TRBV18 to TRBJ2-5; D not certain. The source of this sequence is a woman aged 45-60 years in good health and CMV-seropositive. Input material: PBMCs. The CDR3 DNA is TGTGCCAGCTCACGTGCGGAGAAAGAGACCCAGTACTTC. This encodes CASSRAEKETQYF.